What follows are 8 T cell receptor beta chains derived from one specimen sequenced in a study of memory CD4+ T cells and cytomegalovirus serostatus. Produced via immunoSEQ multiplex PCR; TCRdb's table is partial and in-frame only. The data show under 55,000 clones, with 65% to 85% seen just once and 2% held by the top ten. Single viable CD3+CD4+CD8-CD45RO+ cells were sorted as the memory CD4+ T cells. The source material was memory CD4+ T cells from blood. Every receptor here comes from an adult in good health and CMV-seropositive.

This chain joins TRBV9 and TRBJ2-7; TRBD2 matches at 10 bases. CDR1 and CDR2 from the germline V gene are SGDLS and YYNGEE. With V trimmed by 3 bases and J by 1 base, 10 bases remained unmatched. This CDR3 is 17 amino acids long. CDR3 DNA sequence: TGTGCCAGCAGCGGAGGAGGGACTAGCGCGAATTCCTACGAGCAGTACTTC. This gives the protein CASSGGGTSANSYEQYF.

This clone was recorded a few times. The V gene is TRBV28, the J gene TRBJ2-7; 9 bases fit TRBD2. The CDR3 sequence is 15 residues long. After removal of 3 bases from V and 3 bases from J, the junction contained 6 bases not matched to a gene. Germline V gene data show CDR1 as MDHEN and CDR2 as SYDVKM. The DNA for the CDR3 is TGTGCCAGCAGTTTGGCTGGTAGCGGGAGCTACGAGCAGTACTTC. Translated: CASSLAGSGSYEQYF.

Only one count was recorded for this clone. This chain joins TRBV4-3 and TRBJ1-6, with a tentative D call TRBD1 (5 bases). The germline gives CDR1 LGHNA, CDR2 YSLEER. The CDR3 is made up of 15 amino acids. Trimming cost V 0 bases and J 7 bases, with 10 bases left between them. CDR3 nucleotides: TGCGCCAGCAGCCAAGAAGCAGGGACCAATTCACCCCTCCACTTT. Its translation is CASSQEAGTNSPLHF.

The chain couples TRBV4-1 to TRBJ2-3; D is uncertain. This CDR3 is 15 amino acids long. Per germline, CDR1 MGHRA and CDR2 YSYEKL. The germline V and J ends were trimmed by 0 bases and 1 base, with 8 bases remaining between them. CDR3 sequence reads: CASSQDRWGTDTQYF. As DNA, the CDR3 is TGCGCCAGCAGCCAAGATAGATGGGGCACAGATACGCAGTATTTT.

This chain joins TRBV6-1 and TRBJ2-3; maybe TRBD2 (6 bases). V lost 6 bases and J lost 6, with 16 bases in between. This CDR3 is 14 amino acids long. Germline V lookup: CDR1 MNHNS, CDR2 SASEGT. The chain's CDR3 is CASRTRGLRDTQYF. Written as DNA, the CDR3 is TGTGCCAGCAGAACTCGAGGACTACGGGATACGCAGTATTTT.

J is TRBJ1-2 and V is TRBV28; the D is unclear. Per germline, CDR1 MDHEN and CDR2 SYDVKM. Trimming took 3 bases from V and 0 from J, leaving 11 bases between them. The CDR3 consists of 15 residues. Here the CDR3 reads CASSFEDRANYGYTF. DNA for the CDR3: TGTGCCAGCAGTTTCGAGGATAGAGCTAACTATGGCTACACCTTC.

V usage is TRBV11-3 and J usage is TRBJ2-3; D might be TRBD2 (6 bases). Germline assignment: CDR1 SGHNT and CDR2 YENEEA. Between the trimmed V and J ends, which lost 6 bases and 3 bases, there was a span of 16 bases. The CDR3 consists of 15 residues. The CDR3 nucleotides read TGTGCCAGCAGTATGGAGGGCAGGGAGACAGATACGCAGTATTTT. It translates to CASSMEGRETDTQYF.

The chain carries TRBV7-2 and TRBJ2-3; TRBD2 is a possible D gene (6 bases). Germline V lookup: CDR1 SGHTA, CDR2 FQGNSA. V gave up 2 bases and J gave up 0 bases, with 12 bases separating them. The CDR3 is made up of 16 amino acids. CDR3 loop: CASSLMLASSTDTQYF. The CDR3, as DNA: TGTGCCAGCAGCTTAATGCTAGCGTCGAGCACAGATACGCAGTATTTT. Filled out from reference TRBV7-2 and TRBJ2-3, the complete variable domain reads GAGVSQSPSNKVTEKGKDVELRCDPISGHTALYWYRQSLGQGLEFLIYFQGNSAPDKSGLPSDRFSAERTGGSVSTLTIQRTQQEDSAVYLCASSLMLASSTDTQYFGPGTRLTVL.